Each of the 4 T cell receptor beta chains below was sequenced from the same sample in a study of spatial heterogeneity in lung cancer. Study findings and constraints: Expanded alpha and beta TCR counts within tumors tracked tumor mutation counts.

The time point: sample taken at primary tumor resection. These receptors are not linked to any known antigen. TCRdb independently ran MiXCR on the 5' RACE reads; one entry per CDR3 protein. The sample gives several thousand distinct CDR3 sequences, 7% of which show up once; roughly 7.9% is in the top ten. The source material was lung tumor tissue, sampled at surgery. The receptors here all came from a male donor with early-stage non-small cell lung cancer.

This clonotype appeared once. The chain links TRBV29-1 to TRBJ2-7; TRBD2 agrees at 7 bases. The J segment lost 7 bases and the V segment lost 5 bases, leaving 14 bases of the junction unmatched. Germline CDR1 and CDR2: SQVTM and ANQGSEA. The CDR3 extends over 14 amino acids. CDR3 DNA sequence: TGCAGCGTTTTCTCCTTGGCGGGAGCAAGAGAGCAGTACTTC. Translating it yields CSVFSLAGAREQYF.

This clonotype is medium-sized in the sample. The chain is built from TRBV20-1 and TRBJ2-7; D possibly corresponds to TRBD2 (6 bases). With 5 bases removed from V and 5 bases from J, the gap between germline ends came to 19 bases. Germline CDR1 DFQATT, CDR2 SNEGSKA (reference sequence). The CDR3 spans 14 residues. CDR3 amino acids: CSAARGDGSNEQYF. The CDR3 DNA reads TGCAGTGCTGCCCGAGGGGACGGGAGTAACGAGCAGTACTTC.

This clonotype has only a few counts. The rearrangement links TRBV29-1 to TRBJ2-1; 7 bases are a match to TRBD2. The CDR3 runs 12 residues. The ends lost 8 bases at V and 6 bases at J; junction bases unmatched: 7. Germline CDR1 is SQVTM and CDR2 is ANQGSEA. Here the CDR3 DNA reads TGCAGCTGGCGAGGGAGGGGCAATGAGCAGTTCTTC. Its protein is CSWRGRGNEQFF.

This clonotype occurred many times. The J gene is TRBJ2-1, the V gene TRBV30; 8 positions agree with TRBD2. The germline V gene has CDR1 GTSNPN and CDR2 SVGIG (reference sequence). With 4 bases clipped from V and 6 bases from J, the junction kept 11 bases outside the gene matches. This CDR3 is 15 amino acids long. The CDR3 spells CAWTKAGVKSNEQFF. CDR3 sequence (DNA): TGTGCCTGGACTAAAGCGGGAGTCAAGAGCAATGAGCAGTTCTTC. Complete variable domain (other parts from reference TRBV30 and TRBJ2-1): SQTIHQWPATLVQPVGSPLSLECTVEGTSNPNLYWYRQAAGRGLQLLFYSVGIGQISSEVPQNLSASRPQDRQFILSSKKLLLSDSGFYLCAWTKAGVKSNEQFFGPGTRLTVL.